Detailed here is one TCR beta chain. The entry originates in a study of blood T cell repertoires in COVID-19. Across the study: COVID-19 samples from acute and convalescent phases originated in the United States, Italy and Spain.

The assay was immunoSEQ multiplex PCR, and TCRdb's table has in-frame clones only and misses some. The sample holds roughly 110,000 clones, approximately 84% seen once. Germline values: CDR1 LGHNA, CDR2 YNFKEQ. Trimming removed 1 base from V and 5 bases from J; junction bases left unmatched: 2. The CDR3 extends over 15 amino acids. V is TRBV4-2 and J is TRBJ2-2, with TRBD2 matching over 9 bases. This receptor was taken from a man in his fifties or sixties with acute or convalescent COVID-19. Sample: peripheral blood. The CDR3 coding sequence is TGTGCCAGCAGCCAAGGCGGGGGGGTTACCGGGGAGCTGTTTTTT. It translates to CASSQGGGVTGELFF.